The 29 T cell receptor beta chains below were found in one sample sequenced in a study of spatial heterogeneity in lung cancer. Study results and caveats: Mutation tallies in tumors tracked expanded intratumoral alpha and beta TCR counts.

From the 5' RACE reads, TCRdb called clonotypes with MiXCR, one entry per CDR3 protein. The table records approximately 23,000 distinct CDR3 sequences, approximately 4.8% of them present only once. These receptors' antigens are unknown. Time point defined: sample taken at primary tumor resection. This material consisted of lung tumor tissue, taken at surgery. The receptors come from a male donor with early-stage non-small cell lung cancer.

This clonotype showed up just a few times. V is TRBV2 and J is TRBJ2-2; D call uncertain. V was trimmed by 4 bases and J by 2 bases, leaving 14 bases between them. The CDR3 has 16 amino acids. Germline lookup yields CDR1 SNHLY and CDR2 FYNNEI. CDR3 protein: CASSGRRVSNTGELFF. The CDR3 DNA reads TGTGCCAGCAGTGGCAGAAGAGTATCTAACACCGGGGAGCTGTTTTTT.

The sample holds many counts of this clonotype. The chain uses TRBV25-1 and TRBJ2-3; 7 nucleotides agree with TRBD1. CDR1 and CDR2 (germline): MGHDK, SYGVNS. V was pared by 5 bases and J by 4 bases, with 3 bases of the junction left unmatched. The CDR3 extends over 13 amino acids. The CDR3 bases are TGTGCCAGCAGTAGACAGGGCGCAGATACGCAGTATTTT. Translating it yields CASSRQGADTQYF.

At least ten counts were recorded for this clonotype. This chain uses TRBV5-1 with TRBJ2-2; 8 bases match TRBD1. Germline V CDR1 and CDR2: SGHRS, YFSETQ. V dropped 4 bases and J dropped 5; count of bases not matched to a gene: 4. The CDR3 runs 14 residues. CDR3 sequence: CASSEGQATGELFF. The DNA of the CDR3 is TGCGCCAGCAGCGAGGGACAGGCGACCGGGGAGCTGTTTTTT.

In this sample, this clonotype turned up many times. The chain carries TRBV6-5 and TRBJ2-1; 7 bases are a match to TRBD2. Germline-derived CDR1 and CDR2 are MNHEY and SVGAGI. The CDR3 has 20 amino acids. J lost 0 bases, V lost 6 bases, and 20 bases had no gene match. CDR3 sequence reads: CASRGGGGLSILSSYNEQFF. CDR3 coding DNA: TGTGCCAGCAGAGGAGGCGGGGGTCTTTCAATCTTGAGCTCCTACAATGAGCAGTTCTTC.

The chain recombines TRBV19 with TRBJ2-7; a weak D match, TRBD1 (5 bases). The ends were cut back, 0 bases at V and 2 bases at J, with 11 bases in the middle. The length of the CDR3 is 15 residues. The germline gives CDR1 LNHDA, CDR2 SQIVND (reference sequence). CDR3 nucleotides: TGTGCCAGTAGTATAGATGGGCAGGGCACCTACGAGCAGTACTTC. Amino acid sequence: CASSIDGQGTYEQYF.

This clonotype was detected many times. J is TRBJ2-3 and V is TRBV5-1; 9 bases agree with TRBD2. Germline values: CDR1 SGHRS, CDR2 YFSETQ. The CDR3 covers 15 residues. The V gene end was trimmed by 4 bases and the J gene end by 4 bases; junction bases not matched to a gene: 7. In DNA, the CDR3 is TGCGCCAGCAGCCCGCGCGGGGGGGCCGCAGATACGCAGTATTTT. The encoded protein is CASSPRGGAADTQYF.

This clonotype appeared many times. This chain connects TRBV12-3 or TRBV12-4 to TRBJ1-1; D gene uncertain. The V and J ends lost 5 bases and 4 bases respectively, with 11 bases between them. This CDR3 contains 13 residues. CDR3 nucleotides: TGTGCCAGCAGTCCCCTGAGAGGCACTGAAGCTTTCTTT. It codes for CASSPLRGTEAFF.

The table lists this clonotype with a few counts. V and J are TRBV14 and TRBJ2-3; D could derive from TRBD1 or TRBD2 (6 bases each). Trimming took 4 bases from V and 7 from J, leaving 21 bases between them. This CDR3 comprises 16 residues. Germline V gene sequence: CDR1 SGHDN, CDR2 FVKESK. CDR3 in DNA: TGTGCCAGCAGCCCTCCCCGAAGGGGGGACGCGAATACGCAGTATTTT. Encoded protein: CASSPPRRGDANTQYF. The entire variable domain, with the rest obtained from reference TRBV14 and TRBJ2-3, is as follows: EAGVTQFPSHSVIEKGQTVTLRCDPISGHDNLYWYRRVMGKEIKFLLHFVKESKQDESGMPNNRFLAERTGGTYSTLKVQPAELEDSGVYFCASSPPRRGDANTQYFGPGTRLTVL.

This clonotype was counted at least ten times. The V gene is TRBV7-2, the J gene TRBJ2-1; maybe TRBD2 (5 bases). The V gene's germline CDR1 is SGHTA and CDR2 FQGNSA. V was cut by 3 bases and J by 2 bases, with 8 bases left in between. This CDR3 region has 14 residues. The CDR3 coding sequence is TGTGCCAGCAGCTTTTACGGGACCTACAATGAGCAGTTCTTC. This translates into CASSFYGTYNEQFF.

There are many counts of this clonotype. The chain employs TRBV25-1 and TRBJ2-1; possible D gene TRBD2, 5 bases. The CDR3 covers 15 residues. Trimming took 4 bases from V and 4 from J, leaving 14 bases between them. The germline V gene encodes CDR1 MGHDK and CDR2 SYGVNS. The CDR3 here is CASSVLDGGYNEQFF. The CDR3, as DNA: TGTGCCAGCAGTGTATTGGACGGAGGTTACAATGAGCAGTTCTTC.

This clonotype has at least ten counts. The rearrangement uses TRBV10-3 and TRBJ2-3, with 10 bases that match TRBD2. The CDR3 loop spans 17 amino acids. V gave up 5 bases and J gave up 2 bases; unmatched junction bases: 10. Germline CDR1 is ENHRY and CDR2 is SYGVKD. DNA of the CDR3: TGTGCCATCAGTTCCCCTCTAGCGGGGGCCCCCACAGATACGCAGTATTTT. It codes for CAISSPLAGAPTDTQYF.

This clonotype appeared many times. The rearrangement links TRBV4-2 to TRBJ2-5, with TRBD2 identical over 10 bases. The junction had 9 bases not matched to a gene; V was cut back by 4 bases and J by 4 bases. The germline V gene encodes CDR1 LGHNA and CDR2 YNFKEQ. This CDR3 is built from 16 residues. CDR3 amino acids: CASSLSSSGSGETQYF. As DNA, the CDR3 is TGTGCCAGCAGCCTCTCCTCTAGCGGGAGCGGAGAGACCCAGTACTTC.

This clonotype was observed many times. V is TRBV3-1 and J is TRBJ1-1; TRBD1 matches at 8 bases. CDR3 length equals 16 residues. Germline values: CDR1 LGHDT, CDR2 YNNKEL (reference sequence). V trimming: 0 bases; J trimming: 5 bases; junction bases outside the gene matches: 8. The CDR3 loop reads CASSQERDRRGTEAFF. DNA of the CDR3: TGTGCCAGCAGCCAAGAGAGGGACAGGCGAGGGACTGAAGCTTTCTTT.

This rearrangement joins TRBV14 to TRBJ2-7; TRBD1 matches 9 bases. The germline V gene has CDR1 SGHDN and CDR2 FVKESK. The V and J ends lost 2 bases and 5 bases, in that order; junction bases with no gene match: 4. The CDR3 length is 14 residues. The CDR3 loop reads CASSQQQGAHEQYF. The CDR3, as DNA: TGTGCCAGCAGCCAACAACAGGGGGCCCACGAGCAGTACTTC. Complete variable domain (other parts from reference TRBV14 and TRBJ2-7): EAGVTQFPSHSVIEKGQTVTLRCDPISGHDNLYWYRRVMGKEIKFLLHFVKESKQDESGMPNNRFLAERTGGTYSTLKVQPAELEDSGVYFCASSQQQGAHEQYFGPGTRLTVT.

This clonotype appeared many times. V gene TRBV2 combines with J gene TRBJ2-7; D tentatively reads TRBD1 or TRBD2 (5 bases each). The V end was cut by 10 bases, the J end by 4 bases, with 11 bases between. The CDR3 runs to 11 residues. CDR1 and CDR2 from the germline V gene are SNHLY and FYNNEI. CDR3 loop: CATRGGYEQYF. The CDR3 DNA reads TGTGCCACTCGGGGCGGTTACGAGCAGTACTTC.

This clonotype was seen ten or more times. This chain connects TRBV5-5 to TRBJ1-5, with TRBD1 matching over 10 bases. The CDR3 is 17 amino acids. V shed 3 bases, J shed 0 bases, and the junction held 6 bases outside the gene matches. Germline V gene data show CDR1 as SGHKS and CDR2 as YYEKEE (reference sequence). CDR3 amino acids: CASSSGQGGYSNQPQHF. CDR3 nucleotide sequence: TGTGCCAGCAGCTCTGGACAGGGGGGTTATAGCAATCAGCCCCAGCATTTT.

This clonotype occurred once. The chain couples TRBV9 to TRBJ2-1; a possible D gene is TRBD2 (7 bases). This CDR3 contains 14 residues. Germline V gene lookup returns CDR1 SGDLS and CDR2 YYNGEE. Trimming shortened V by 1 base and J by 5 bases, and 10 bases separated the two germline ends. The CDR3 reads CASSVPGGHNEQFF. Written as DNA, the CDR3 is TGTGCCAGCAGCGTACCGGGGGGCCACAATGAGCAGTTCTTC.

The table lists this clonotype with many counts. The genes are TRBV20-1 and TRBJ2-1, with 14 bases that match TRBD2. Germline-derived CDR1 and CDR2 are DFQATT and SNEGSKA (reference sequence). J lost 2 bases, V lost 5 bases, and 8 bases had no gene match. This CDR3 region has 17 residues. The chain's CDR3 is CSAPIGTSGGAYNEQFF. The CDR3 nucleotides are TGCAGTGCTCCTATCGGGACTAGCGGGGGTGCCTACAATGAGCAGTTCTTC.

Many counts were recorded for this clonotype. The chain combines TRBV20-1 with TRBJ2-7; 7 nucleotides agree with TRBD1. The CDR3 has 13 residues. Germline CDR1 and CDR2: DFQATT and SNEGSKA (reference sequence). V gave up 6 bases and J gave up 0 bases; unmatched junction bases: 5. The CDR3 protein is CSAPGQISYEQYF. The CDR3 nucleotides are TGCAGTGCCCCGGGACAGATCTCCTACGAGCAGTACTTC.

The chain couples TRBV5-1 to TRBJ2-3; TRBD2 agrees at 14 bases. This CDR3 has 16 amino acids. Germline V CDR1 and CDR2: SGHRS, YFSETQ. V was clipped by 4 bases and J by 5 bases; unmatched bases: 6. CDR3 sequence: CASSPGLAGEVDTQYF. CDR3 sequence (DNA): TGCGCCAGCAGCCCGGGACTAGCGGGGGAAGTAGATACGCAGTATTTT.

This sequence joins TRBV27 and TRBJ1-1; weak D call: TRBD1 (5 bases). Germline V gene sequence: CDR1 MNHEY, CDR2 SMNVEV (reference sequence). CDR3 length equals 14 residues. V lost 7 bases and J 0 bases, leaving 12 bases between the germline ends. The CDR3 loop is CASTRGGMNTEAFF. The CDR3 nucleotides are TGTGCCAGCACCCGGGGGGGGATGAACACTGAAGCTTTCTTT.

On this clonotype itself: This may stem from a read error, because a much larger clone lies one nucleotide away. The chain employs TRBV3-1 and TRBJ2-6, with D perhaps assigned TRBD1 or TRBD2 (5 bases each). This CDR3 is built from 14 residues. The germline V gene encodes CDR1 LGHDT and CDR2 YNNKEL (reference sequence). The CDR3 region is CASSRGSGANDLTF. CDR3 nucleotides: TGTGCCAGCAGCCGAGGGTCTGGGGCCAACGACCTGACTTTC.

In its sample, this clonotype was seen many times. The rearrangement links TRBV20-1 to TRBJ1-2; 7 bases are shared with TRBD1. CDR3 length: 16 amino acids. Looked up from germline, CDR1 is DFQATT and CDR2 is SNEGSKA (reference sequence). J gave up 2 bases and V 7 bases, and 16 bases lay outside the gene matches. In nucleotides, the CDR3 is TGCAGTGTTCTAAGCCCCGGGACAGAGGCCAACTATGGCTACACCTTC. Encoded protein: CSVLSPGTEANYGYTF.

This clonotype was seen ten or more times. Here the CDR3 DNA reads TGTGCCAGCAGCTTACAGAGCCTGAACACTGAAGCTTTCTTT. This encodes CASSLQSLNTEAFF. The chain has TRBV7-2 and TRBJ1-1; D remains ambiguous. The germline gives CDR1 SGHTA, CDR2 FQGNSA. Trimming cost V 2 bases and J 0 bases, with 7 bases left between them. The CDR3 length is 14 residues.

CDR3: CATSSGRSYNEQFF. CDR3 bases: TGTGCCACCTCTAGCGGGAGGTCCTACAATGAGCAGTTCTTC. This chain connects TRBV15 to TRBJ2-1; 11 nucleotides match TRBD2. With 8 bases clipped from V and 1 base from J, the junction kept 1 base outside the gene matches. The CDR3 is made up of 14 amino acids. CDR1 is LNHNV and CDR2 is YYDKDF in the germline V gene (reference sequence).

The sample holds many counts of this clonotype. V and J are TRBV7-6 and TRBJ2-2; tentatively, D is TRBD1 (6 bases). The CDR3 runs to 18 residues. CDR1 SGHVS and CDR2 FNYEAQ come from the germline V gene. The V and J ends lost 3 bases and 4 bases respectively, with 21 bases between them. In nucleotides, the CDR3 is TGTGCCAGCAGCTTCCAGGGGAGTTGGCAGGGAAGCACCGGGGAGCTGTTTTTT. It yields the protein CASSFQGSWQGSTGELFF.

By its share, this clonotype is medium-sized (0.01 to 0.1%). The CDR3 spells CSARDARFGTGELFF. The CDR3, as DNA: TGCAGTGCTAGAGATGCCCGTTTTGGCACCGGGGAGCTGTTTTTT. The gene calls are TRBV20-1 and TRBJ2-2; no clear D. Trimming removed 0 bases at V and 4 bases at J, with 12 bases between. CDR1 is DFQATT, CDR2 SNEGSKA, per germline (reference sequence). The CDR3 covers 15 residues.

The chain couples TRBV7-2 to TRBJ1-5, with a weak D call TRBD1 (5 bases). The CDR3 contains 16 residues. V dropped 3 bases and J dropped 1 base, with 13 bases sitting between them. The germline V gene has CDR1 SGHTA and CDR2 FQGNSA. The CDR3 DNA follows: TGTGCCAGCAGCTTTACGACAGTAAACAGCAATCAGCCCCAGCATTTT. Translated, it gives CASSFTTVNSNQPQHF. The whole variable domain, filled in from reference TRBV7-2 and TRBJ1-5, reads GAGVSQSPSNKVTEKGKDVELRCDPISGHTALYWYRQSLGQGLEFLIYFQGNSAPDKSGLPSDRFSAERTGGSVSTLTIQRTQQEDSAVYLCASSFTTVNSNQPQHFGDGTRLSIL.

This clonotype was observed at least ten times. CDR3 amino acids: CASSPQLAGVGNEQFF. CDR3 in DNA: TGTGCCAGCAGCCCTCAACTAGCGGGAGTAGGCAATGAGCAGTTCTTC. The V and J genes are TRBV6-6 and TRBJ2-1; TRBD2 agrees at 11 bases. CDR1 is MNHNY, CDR2 SVGAGI, per germline (reference sequence). This CDR3 is built from 16 residues. J was trimmed by 6 bases and V by 6 bases; bases with no gene match: 10.